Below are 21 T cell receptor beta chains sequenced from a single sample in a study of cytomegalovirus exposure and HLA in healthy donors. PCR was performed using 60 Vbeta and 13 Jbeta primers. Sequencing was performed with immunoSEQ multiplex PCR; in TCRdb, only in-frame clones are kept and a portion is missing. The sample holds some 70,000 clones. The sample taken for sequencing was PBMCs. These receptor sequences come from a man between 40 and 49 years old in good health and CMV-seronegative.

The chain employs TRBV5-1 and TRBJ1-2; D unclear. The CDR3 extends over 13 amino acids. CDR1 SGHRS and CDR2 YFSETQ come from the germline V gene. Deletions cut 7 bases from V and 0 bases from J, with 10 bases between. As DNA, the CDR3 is TGCGCCAGCTCCCCCTTAGCTAACTATGGCTACACCTTC. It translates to CASSPLANYGYTF.

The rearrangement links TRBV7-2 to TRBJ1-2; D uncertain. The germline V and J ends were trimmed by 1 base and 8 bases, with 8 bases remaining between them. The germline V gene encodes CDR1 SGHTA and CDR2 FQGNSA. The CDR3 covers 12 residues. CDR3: CASSLVAWGYTF. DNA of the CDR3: TGTGCCAGCAGCTTAGTAGCCTGGGGCTACACCTTC.

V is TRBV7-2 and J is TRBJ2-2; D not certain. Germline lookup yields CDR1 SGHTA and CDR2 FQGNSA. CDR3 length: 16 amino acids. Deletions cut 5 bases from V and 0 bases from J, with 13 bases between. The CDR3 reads CASSAPTTTNTGELFF. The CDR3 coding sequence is TGTGCCAGCAGCGCTCCTACTACAACGAACACCGGGGAGCTGTTTTTT.

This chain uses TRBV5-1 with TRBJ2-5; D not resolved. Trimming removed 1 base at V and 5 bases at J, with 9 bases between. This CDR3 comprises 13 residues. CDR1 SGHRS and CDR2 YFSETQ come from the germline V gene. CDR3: CASSLTGAETQYF. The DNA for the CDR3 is TGCGCCAGCAGCTTGACGGGTGCGGAGACCCAGTACTTC.

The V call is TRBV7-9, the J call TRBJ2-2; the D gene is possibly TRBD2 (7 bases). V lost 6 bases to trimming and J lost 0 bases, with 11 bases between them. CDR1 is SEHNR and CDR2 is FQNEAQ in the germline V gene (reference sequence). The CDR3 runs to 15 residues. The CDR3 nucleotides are TGTGCCAGCAGTCGCGGGGGCGCGAACACCGGGGAGCTGTTTTTT. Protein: CASSRGGANTGELFF.

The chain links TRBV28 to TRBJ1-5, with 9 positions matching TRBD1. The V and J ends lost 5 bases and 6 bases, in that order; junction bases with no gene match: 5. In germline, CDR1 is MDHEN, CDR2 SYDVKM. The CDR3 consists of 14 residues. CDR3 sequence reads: CASSAGTGTQPQHF. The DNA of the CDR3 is TGTGCCAGCAGTGCCGGGACAGGGACTCAGCCCCAGCATTTT.

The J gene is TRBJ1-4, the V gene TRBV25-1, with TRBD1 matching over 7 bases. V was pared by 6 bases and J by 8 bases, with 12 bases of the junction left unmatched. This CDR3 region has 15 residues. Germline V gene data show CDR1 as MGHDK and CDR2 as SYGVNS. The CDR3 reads CASRRQGLESEKLFF. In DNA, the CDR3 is TGTGCCAGCAGAAGACAGGGCTTGGAGAGCGAAAAACTGTTTTTT.

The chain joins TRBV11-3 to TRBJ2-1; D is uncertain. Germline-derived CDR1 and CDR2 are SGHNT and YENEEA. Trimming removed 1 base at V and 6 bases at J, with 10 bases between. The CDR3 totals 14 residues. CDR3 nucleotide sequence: TGTGCCAGCAGCTTAGGCTCCCCACTCAATGAGCAGTTCTTC. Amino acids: CASSLGSPLNEQFF.

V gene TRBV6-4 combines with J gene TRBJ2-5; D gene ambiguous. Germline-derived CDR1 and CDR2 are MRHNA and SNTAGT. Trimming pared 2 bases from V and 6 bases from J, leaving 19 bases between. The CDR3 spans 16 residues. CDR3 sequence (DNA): TGTGCCAGCAGTGACGTTTCGGCAGGCCCGACCAAGACCCAGTACTTC. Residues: CASSDVSAGPTKTQYF.

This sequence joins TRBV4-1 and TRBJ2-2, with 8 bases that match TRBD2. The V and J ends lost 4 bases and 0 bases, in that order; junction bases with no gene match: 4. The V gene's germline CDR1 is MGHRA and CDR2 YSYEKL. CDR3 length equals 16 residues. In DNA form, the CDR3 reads TGCGCCAGCAGCCCCCGGGGGGGCACGAACACCGGGGAGCTGTTTTTT. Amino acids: CASSPRGGTNTGELFF.

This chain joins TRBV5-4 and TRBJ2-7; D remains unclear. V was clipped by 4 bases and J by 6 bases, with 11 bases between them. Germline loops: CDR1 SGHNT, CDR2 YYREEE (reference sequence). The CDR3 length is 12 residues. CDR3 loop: CASSRELREQYF. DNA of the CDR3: TGTGCCAGCAGCCGAGAGTTGCGCGAGCAGTACTTC.

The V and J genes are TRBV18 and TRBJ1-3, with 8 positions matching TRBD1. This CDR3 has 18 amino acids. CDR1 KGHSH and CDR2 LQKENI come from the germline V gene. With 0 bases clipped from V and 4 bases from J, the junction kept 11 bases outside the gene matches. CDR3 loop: CASSPPSYQGASGNTIYF. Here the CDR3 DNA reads TGTGCCAGCTCACCACCGTCTTACCAGGGGGCGTCCGGAAACACCATATATTTT.

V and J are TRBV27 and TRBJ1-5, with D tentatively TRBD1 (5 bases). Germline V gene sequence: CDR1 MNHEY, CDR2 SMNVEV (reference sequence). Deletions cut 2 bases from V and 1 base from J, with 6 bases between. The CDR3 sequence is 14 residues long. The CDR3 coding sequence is TGTGCCAGCAGTTTAGGGGGGAGCAATCAGCCCCAGCATTTT. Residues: CASSLGGSNQPQHF.

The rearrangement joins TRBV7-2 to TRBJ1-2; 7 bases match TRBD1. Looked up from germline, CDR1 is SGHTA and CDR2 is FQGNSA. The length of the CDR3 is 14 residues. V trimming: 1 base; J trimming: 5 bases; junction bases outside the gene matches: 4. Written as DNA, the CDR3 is TGTGCCAGCAGCTTAGAAACGACAGGGTATGGCTACACCTTC. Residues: CASSLETTGYGYTF.

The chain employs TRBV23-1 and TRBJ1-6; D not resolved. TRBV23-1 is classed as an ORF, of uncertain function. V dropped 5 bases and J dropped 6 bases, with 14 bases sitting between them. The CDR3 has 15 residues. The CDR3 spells CASSLTSACNSPLHF. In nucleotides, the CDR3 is TGCGCCAGCAGTTTGACCTCAGCGTGTAATTCACCCCTCCACTTT.

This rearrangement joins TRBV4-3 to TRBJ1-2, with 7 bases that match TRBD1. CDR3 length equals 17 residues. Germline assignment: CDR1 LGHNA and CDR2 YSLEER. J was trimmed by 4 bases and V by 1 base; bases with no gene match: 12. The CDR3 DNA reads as TGCGCCAGCAGCCAAGCCTCGAGGGGACAGCTATCCTATGGCTACACCTTC. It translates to CASSQASRGQLSYGYTF.

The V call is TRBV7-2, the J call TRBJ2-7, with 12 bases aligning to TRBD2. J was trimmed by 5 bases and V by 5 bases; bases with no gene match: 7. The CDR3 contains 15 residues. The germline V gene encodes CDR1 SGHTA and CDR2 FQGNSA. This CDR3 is CASSPRLAGANEQYF. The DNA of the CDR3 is TGTGCCAGCAGCCCCAGACTAGCGGGAGCCAACGAGCAGTACTTC. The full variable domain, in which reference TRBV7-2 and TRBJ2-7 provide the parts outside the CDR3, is GAGVSQSPSNKVTEKGKDVELRCDPISGHTALYWYRQSLGQGLEFLIYFQGNSAPDKSGLPSDRFSAERTGGSVSTLTIQRTQQEDSAVYLCASSPRLAGANEQYFGPGTRLTVT.

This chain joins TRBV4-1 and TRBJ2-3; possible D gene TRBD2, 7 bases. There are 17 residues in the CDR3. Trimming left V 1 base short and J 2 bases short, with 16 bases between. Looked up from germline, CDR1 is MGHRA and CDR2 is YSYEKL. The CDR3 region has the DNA TGCGCCAGCAGCCAAGGGGGGGGAGGGGACATCACAGATACGCAGTATTTT. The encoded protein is CASSQGGGGDITDTQYF.

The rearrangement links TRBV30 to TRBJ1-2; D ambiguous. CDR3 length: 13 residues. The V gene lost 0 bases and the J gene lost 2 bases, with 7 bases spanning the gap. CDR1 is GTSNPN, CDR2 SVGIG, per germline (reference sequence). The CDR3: CAWSVEANYGYTF. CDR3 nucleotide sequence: TGTGCCTGGAGTGTGGAGGCGAACTATGGCTACACCTTC.

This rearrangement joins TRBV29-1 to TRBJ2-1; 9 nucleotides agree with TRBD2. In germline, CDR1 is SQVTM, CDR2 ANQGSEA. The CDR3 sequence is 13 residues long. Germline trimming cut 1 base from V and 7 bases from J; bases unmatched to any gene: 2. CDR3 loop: CSVEAAGGNEQFF. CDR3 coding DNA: TGCAGCGTTGAAGCCGCGGGGGGGAATGAGCAGTTCTTC.

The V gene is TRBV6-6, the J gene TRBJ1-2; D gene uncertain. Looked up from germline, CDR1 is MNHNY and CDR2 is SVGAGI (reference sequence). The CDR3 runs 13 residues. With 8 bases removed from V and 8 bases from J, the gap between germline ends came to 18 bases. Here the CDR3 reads CASFSNSGWGYTF. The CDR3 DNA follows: TGTGCCAGCTTCTCAAACAGCGGCTGGGGCTACACCTTC.